Described below is a single T cell receptor beta chain sequence and its context. Trimming shortened V by 1 base and J by 7 bases, and 7 bases separated the two germline ends. CDR1 is LNHDA and CDR2 is SQIVND in the germline V gene (reference sequence). The CDR3 is made up of 13 amino acids. These data originate in a study of CD8 T cells in Susac syndrome. The authors reverse transcribed roughly 0.5 to 1 ug RNA with random hexamers. Across 54 Vbeta and 13 Jbeta, immunoSEQ multiplex PCR amplified TCR beta CDR3. TCRdb recomputed calls from the immunoSEQ multiplex PCR reads with MiXCR, one row per CDR3 protein. The data show about 49,000 distinct CDR3 sequences, with 80% to 95% seen just once and approximately 0.53% held by the top ten. The controls, all healthy donors, were matched for age and sex.

Sequencing used CD8+ T cells from PBMCs. The rearrangement joins TRBV19 to TRBJ2-2; D gene unclear. This receptor was taken from a human donor in good health. The CDR3 loop reads CASSIGGYGELFF. The CDR3 nucleotides are TGTGCCAGTAGTATAGGGGGTTACGGGGAGCTGTTTTTT.